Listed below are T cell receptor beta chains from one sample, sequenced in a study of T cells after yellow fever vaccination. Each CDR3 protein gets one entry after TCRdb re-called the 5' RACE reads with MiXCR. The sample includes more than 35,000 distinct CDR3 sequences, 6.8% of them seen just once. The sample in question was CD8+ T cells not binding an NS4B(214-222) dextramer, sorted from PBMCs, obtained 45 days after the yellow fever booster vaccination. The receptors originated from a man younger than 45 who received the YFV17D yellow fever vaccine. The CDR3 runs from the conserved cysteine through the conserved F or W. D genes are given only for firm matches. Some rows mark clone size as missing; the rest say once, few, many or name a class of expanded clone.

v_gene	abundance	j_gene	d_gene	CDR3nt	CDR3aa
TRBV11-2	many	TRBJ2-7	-	TGTGCCAGCACCCCGGCTTCAAGAGGGGACTACGAGCAGTACTTC	CASTPASRGDYEQYF
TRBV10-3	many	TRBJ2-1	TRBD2	TGTGCCATCAGTGAAGGGACTACCGGTGAGCAGTTCTTC	CAISEGTTGEQFF
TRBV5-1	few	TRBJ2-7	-	TGCGCCAGCAGCGACCCGGGCAGGGGCTACGAGCAGTACTTC	CASSDPGRGYEQYF
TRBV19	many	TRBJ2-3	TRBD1	TGTGCCAGTACCTACGACTGGACAGGGAACGCAGATACGCAGTATTTT	CASTYDWTGNADTQYF
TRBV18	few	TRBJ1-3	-	TGTGCCAGCTCACCACCGTTGACGGAATTTGGAAACACCATATATTTT	CASSPPLTEFGNTIYF
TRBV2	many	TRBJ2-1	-	TGTGCCAGCAGTGGGGAAGGTAGCGGTTCTCCTACGAGGAATGAGCAGTTCTTC	CASSGEGSGSPTRNEQFF
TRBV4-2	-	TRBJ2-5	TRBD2	TGTGCCAGCAGCCAAGTTGCCGGAACCCTGGGAGCGGGAGTTGGAGAGACCCAGTACTTC	CASSQVAGTLGAGVGETQYF
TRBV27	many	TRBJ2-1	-	TGTGCCAGCAGCCCTGGGGCACGGCCCAACAATGAGCAGTTCTTC	CASSPGARPNNEQFF
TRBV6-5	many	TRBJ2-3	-	TGTGCCAGCAGTTACTCGCCCGGGCTCAGCACAGATACGCAGTATTTT	CASSYSPGLSTDTQYF
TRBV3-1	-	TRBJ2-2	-	TGTGCCAGCAGCACCCAGGTGGGACGGACGAACACCGGGGAGCTGTTTTTT	CASSTQVGRTNTGELFF
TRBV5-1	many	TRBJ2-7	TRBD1	TGCGCCAGCAGCTTGGAGGGACAGGGGGGGGGCTACGAGCAGTACTTC	CASSLEGQGGGYEQYF
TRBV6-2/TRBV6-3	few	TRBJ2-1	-	TGTGCCAGCAGCTACCTGTCGGATGAGCAGTTCTTC	CASSYLSDEQFF
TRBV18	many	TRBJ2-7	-	TGTGCCAGCTCACCACCAGGGGCCAGTGGATACGAGCAGTACTTC	CASSPPGASGYEQYF
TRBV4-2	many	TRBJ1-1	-	TGTGCCAGCAGCCAAGTCCAAGGGGAGGACACTGAAGCTTTCTTT	CASSQVQGEDTEAFF
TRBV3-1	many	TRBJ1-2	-	TGTGCCAGCAGCGATACAGGGCCCCCTTGGGACTACACCTTC	CASSDTGPPWDYTF
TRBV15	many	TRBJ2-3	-	TGTGCCACCAGCAGACGCGATGGGGGAGTGGATACGCAGTATTTT	CATSRRDGGVDTQYF
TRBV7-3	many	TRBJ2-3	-	TGTGCCAGCAGTCCAGAGCCTAGCACAGATACGCAGTATTTT	CASSPEPSTDTQYF
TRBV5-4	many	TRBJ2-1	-	TGTGCCAGCAGCGCGGAGTCTGGTGAGCAGTTCTTC	CASSAESGEQFF
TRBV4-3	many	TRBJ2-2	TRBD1	TGCGCCAGCAGCCAACCTGACAGGGGGGACACCGGGGAGCTGTTTTTT	CASSQPDRGDTGELFF
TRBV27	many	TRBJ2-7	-	TGTGCCAGCAGGGGGGAGGCGAACTCCTACGAGCAGTACTTC	CASRGEANSYEQYF
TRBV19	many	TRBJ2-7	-	TGTGCCAGTTCAGCCGGGAGACCCTACGAGCAGTACTTC	CASSAGRPYEQYF
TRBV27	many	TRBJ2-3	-	TGTGCCAGCAGTCATTGGCCAGCGGAATTGAGAACAGATACGCAGTATTTT	CASSHWPAELRTDTQYF
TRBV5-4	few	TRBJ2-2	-	TGTGCCAGCAGCCAACCTCCGACGGACTGGGAGCTGTTTTTT	CASSQPPTDWELFF
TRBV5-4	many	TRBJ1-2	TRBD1	TGTGCCAGCAGCTCGGACAGGGGGCTGGATGGCTACACCTTC	CASSSDRGLDGYTF
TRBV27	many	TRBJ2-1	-	TGTGCCAGCAGCTCCTTAGCTGACGGATACAATGAGCAGTTCTTC	CASSSLADGYNEQFF
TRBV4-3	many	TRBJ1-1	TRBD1	TGCGCCAGCAGACTGGGACAGATGAACACTGAAGCTTTCTTT	CASRLGQMNTEAFF
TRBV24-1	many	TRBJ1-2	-	TGTGCCACCAGTGATTTGAAGGGATTGGATGGCTACACCTTC	CATSDLKGLDGYTF
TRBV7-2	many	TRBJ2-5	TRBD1	TGTGCCAGCAGCTTAGAGGACAGGGGAGCAGAGACCCAGTACTTC	CASSLEDRGAETQYF
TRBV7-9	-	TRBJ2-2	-	TGTGCCAGCAGCTTCGGAGGCCTGAGGACCGGGGAGCTGTTTTTT	CASSFGGLRTGELFF
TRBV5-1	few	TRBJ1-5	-	TGCGCCAGCAGCTTGGGGCCCGATCAGCCCCAGCATTTT	CASSLGPDQPQHF
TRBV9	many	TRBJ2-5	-	TGTGCCAGCAGCGTAGTTGGATCCTCCGGGGAGACCCAGTACTTC	CASSVVGSSGETQYF
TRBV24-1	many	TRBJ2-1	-	TGTGCCACCAGTGTCATAGGGGCACGCAATGAGCAGTTCTTC	CATSVIGARNEQFF
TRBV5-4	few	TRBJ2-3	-	TGTGCCAGCAGCTTGAATCGGGTGGGCACAGATACGCAGTATTTT	CASSLNRVGTDTQYF